Shown below are 15 T cell receptor beta chains from a single sample sequenced in a study of blood T cell repertoires in COVID-19. Profiling relied on immunoSEQ multiplex PCR, and the TCRdb table lists in-frame clones only, not all of them. The data contain about 75,000 clones, roughly 82% of them singletons. The sample consisted of peripheral blood. Receptors originate from a woman aged 50 to 60 with acute or convalescent COVID-19.

V gene TRBV18 combines with J gene TRBJ2-7; D is undetermined. Between the trimmed V and J ends, which lost 3 bases and 0 bases, there was a span of 6 bases. CDR1 and CDR2 (germline): KGHSH, LQKENI. The CDR3 runs to 13 residues. The CDR3 DNA sequence: TGTGCCAGCTCACCCCCGAGCTCCTACGAGCAGTACTTC. Residues: CASSPPSSYEQYF.

This clone was recorded once. The chain joins TRBV6-2 or TRBV6-3 to TRBJ2-5, with a tentative D call TRBD2 (5 bases). CDR3 length: 16 residues. Germline values: CDR1 MNHEY, CDR2 SVGEGT. V dropped 3 bases and J dropped 3 bases, with 17 bases sitting between them. CDR3 residues: CASSYPSGGPEETQYF. The CDR3 DNA reads as TGTGCCAGCAGTTATCCATCAGGCGGGCCGGAAGAGACCCAGTACTTC.

The V and J genes are TRBV4-1 and TRBJ2-1; 9 bases match TRBD1. This CDR3 contains 16 residues. Germline V gene data show CDR1 as MGHRA and CDR2 as YSYEKL. V was pared by 0 bases and J by 5 bases, with 5 bases of the junction left unmatched. CDR3 in amino acids: CASSQERDRGDNEQFF. The CDR3 DNA sequence: TGCGCCAGCAGCCAAGAACGCGACAGGGGGGACAATGAGCAGTTCTTC.

The chain joins TRBV7-8 to TRBJ1-3; D gene unclear. The CDR3 sequence is 15 residues long. Germline CDR1 and CDR2: SGHVS and FQNEAQ. Trimming took off 6 bases at V and 0 bases at J, with 12 bases between the two ends. The CDR3 region has the DNA TGTGCCAGCAGGGGAGCTGAACTCTCTGGAAACACCATATATTTT. It is translated as CASRGAELSGNTIYF.

J is TRBJ2-2 and V is TRBV3-1 (or the pseudogene TRBV3-2); D gene uncertain. The CDR3 sequence is 14 residues long. V dropped 1 base and J dropped 3 bases, with 6 bases sitting between them. Germline values: CDR1 LGHDT, CDR2 YNNKEL (reference sequence). In DNA form, the CDR3 reads TGTGCCAGCAGCCAAGTAGCTCACACCGGGGAGCTGTTTTTT. Protein product: CASSQVAHTGELFF.

The chain is built from TRBV4-3 and TRBJ2-1, with D possibly being TRBD2 (5 bases). Germline CDR1 and CDR2: LGHNA and YSLEER. V lost 6 bases and J lost 0, with 12 bases in between. The CDR3 is 15 amino acids. The CDR3 DNA reads TGCGCCAGCAGACTAGGGTCGAGCTCCTACAATGAGCAGTTCTTC. This codes for CASRLGSSSYNEQFF.

V is TRBV5-4 and J is TRBJ2-3; the match to TRBD1 covers 8 bases. With 4 bases clipped from V and 2 bases from J, the junction kept 3 bases outside the gene matches. This CDR3 is built from 14 residues. Germline assignment: CDR1 SGHNT and CDR2 YYREEE (reference sequence). The CDR3 reads CASSVDRATDTQYF. The CDR3 region has the DNA TGTGCCAGCAGCGTGGACAGGGCCACAGATACGCAGTATTTT.

This clone was detected only once. V usage is TRBV6-5 and J usage is TRBJ2-4; D unresolved. The CDR3 consists of 11 residues. In germline, CDR1 is MNHEY, CDR2 SVGAGI. V was clipped by 9 bases and J by 8 bases, with 11 bases between them. The CDR3: CASVSGDIQYF. In nucleotides, the CDR3 is TGTGCCAGTGTTTCTGGAGACATTCAGTACTTC.

This chain uses TRBV12-5 with TRBJ1-5, with D possibly TRBD1 on 5 matching bases. In germline, CDR1 is LGHNT, CDR2 FRNRAP. V shed 6 bases and J shed 15 bases, with 18 bases lying between them. This CDR3 has 12 residues. The CDR3 is CASGASGWTLHF. CDR3 bases: TGTGCTAGTGGCGCCTCTGGGTGGACACTGCATTTT.

J is TRBJ2-2 and V is TRBV13, with 11 bases matching TRBD2. The V and J ends lost 6 bases and 7 bases, in that order; junction bases with no gene match: 10. The germline V gene encodes CDR1 PRHDT and CDR2 FYEKMQ (reference sequence). The CDR3 covers 16 residues. Written as DNA, the CDR3 is TGTGCCAGCAGATATAGCGGGAGGGCCCCTAACGGGGAGCTGTTTTTT. This translates into CASRYSGRAPNGELFF.

This clone was seen more than once but under ten times. The rearrangement links TRBV5-6 to TRBJ2-1; tentatively, D is TRBD1 (6 bases). Per germline, CDR1 SGHDT and CDR2 YYEEEE. The CDR3 contains 15 residues. Trimming took off 3 bases at V and 1 base at J, with 11 bases between the two ends. CDR3 nucleotides: TGTGCCAGCAGCTCGCAGGGGAAATCCTACAATGAGCAGTTCTTC. Translated: CASSSQGKSYNEQFF.

This clone appeared once. The chain links TRBV2 to TRBJ2-3; possibly TRBD2 for D (7 bases). This CDR3 comprises 14 residues. The V gene's germline CDR1 is SNHLY and CDR2 FYNNEI. V was cut by 7 bases and J by 1 base, with 12 bases left in between. The CDR3, as DNA: TGTGCCAGCAAAATAGGGGGGGGCACAGATACGCAGTATTTT. Its translation is CASKIGGGTDTQYF.

The rearrangement uses TRBV19 and TRBJ1-5; TRBD1 aligns across 7 bases. Trimming at V came to 7 bases and at J to 3 bases, leaving 9 bases not matched to a gene. Germline lookup yields CDR1 LNHDA and CDR2 SQIVND (reference sequence). The CDR3 has 15 residues. The CDR3 nucleotides are TGTGCCAGTACCAAACCGGGACAGAACAATCAGCCCCAGCATTTT. It specifies CASTKPGQNNQPQHF.

This CDR3 is CASSPGQGRGGYTF. The CDR3 nucleotides are TGTGCCAGCTCACCCGGTCAGGGGCGCGGCGGCTACACCTTC. The genes are TRBV18 and TRBJ1-2; weak D call: TRBD1 (6 bases). Germline-derived CDR1 and CDR2 are KGHSH and LQKENI. This CDR3 region has 14 residues. The ends were cut back, 3 bases at V and 8 bases at J, with 16 bases in the middle.

The chain is built from TRBV19 and TRBJ2-3, with D possibly matching TRBD1 (6 bases). Germline-derived CDR1 and CDR2 are LNHDA and SQIVND (reference sequence). With 4 bases removed from V and 3 bases from J, the gap between germline ends came to 23 bases. CDR3 size: 18 residues. The CDR3 nucleotides are TGTGCCAGTAGTACATTCAGGGTTGAGGGGGAGAGAACAGATACGCAGTATTTT. It encodes CASSTFRVEGERTDTQYF. The full variable domain, rest sourced from reference TRBV19 and TRBJ2-3, is DGGITQSPKYLFRKEGQNVTLSCEQNLNHDAMYWYRQDPGQGLRLIYYSQIVNDFQKGDIAEGYSVSREKKESFPLTVTSAQKNPTAFYLCASSTFRVEGERTDTQYFGPGTRLTVL.